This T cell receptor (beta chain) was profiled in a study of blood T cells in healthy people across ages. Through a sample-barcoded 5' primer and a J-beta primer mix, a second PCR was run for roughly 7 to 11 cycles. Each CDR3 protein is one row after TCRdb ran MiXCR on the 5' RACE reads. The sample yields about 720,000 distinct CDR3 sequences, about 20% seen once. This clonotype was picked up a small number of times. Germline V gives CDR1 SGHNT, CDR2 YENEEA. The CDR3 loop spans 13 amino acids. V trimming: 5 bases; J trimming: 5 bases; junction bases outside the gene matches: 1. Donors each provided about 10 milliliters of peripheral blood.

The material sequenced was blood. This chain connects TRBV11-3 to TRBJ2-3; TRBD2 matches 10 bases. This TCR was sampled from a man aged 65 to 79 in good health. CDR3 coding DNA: TGTGCCAGCAGCGGACTAGCGGAAGATACGCAGTATTTT. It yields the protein CASSGLAEDTQYF.